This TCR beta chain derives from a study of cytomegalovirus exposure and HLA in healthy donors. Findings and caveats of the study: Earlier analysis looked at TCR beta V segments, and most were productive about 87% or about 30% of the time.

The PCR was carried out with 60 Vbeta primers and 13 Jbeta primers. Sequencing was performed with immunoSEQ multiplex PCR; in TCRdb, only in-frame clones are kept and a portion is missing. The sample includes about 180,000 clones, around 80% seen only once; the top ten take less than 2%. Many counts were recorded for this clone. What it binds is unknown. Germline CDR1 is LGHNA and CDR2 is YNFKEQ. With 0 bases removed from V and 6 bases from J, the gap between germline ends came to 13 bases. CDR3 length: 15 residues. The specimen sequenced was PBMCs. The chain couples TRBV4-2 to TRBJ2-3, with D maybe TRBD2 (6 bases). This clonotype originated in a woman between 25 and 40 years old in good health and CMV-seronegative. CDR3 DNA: TGTGCCAGCAGCCAAGATCGACTAGAAGGGGATACGCAGTATTTT. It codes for CASSQDRLEGDTQYF.